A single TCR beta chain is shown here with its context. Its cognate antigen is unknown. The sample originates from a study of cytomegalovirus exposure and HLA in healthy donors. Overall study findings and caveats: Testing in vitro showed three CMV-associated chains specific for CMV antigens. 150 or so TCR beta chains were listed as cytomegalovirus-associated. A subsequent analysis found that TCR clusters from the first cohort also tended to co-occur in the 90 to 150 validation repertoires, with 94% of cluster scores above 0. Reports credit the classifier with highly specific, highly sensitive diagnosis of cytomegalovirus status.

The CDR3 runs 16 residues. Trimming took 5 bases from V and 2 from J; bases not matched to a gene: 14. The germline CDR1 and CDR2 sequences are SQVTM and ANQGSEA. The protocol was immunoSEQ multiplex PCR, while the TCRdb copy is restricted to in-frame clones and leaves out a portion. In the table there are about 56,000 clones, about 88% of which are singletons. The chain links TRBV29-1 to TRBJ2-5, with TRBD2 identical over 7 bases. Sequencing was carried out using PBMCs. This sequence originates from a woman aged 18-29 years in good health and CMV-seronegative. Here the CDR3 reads CSVLGRATTFQETQYF. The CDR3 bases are TGCAGCGTTCTGGGGAGGGCCACTACCTTTCAAGAGACCCAGTACTTC.